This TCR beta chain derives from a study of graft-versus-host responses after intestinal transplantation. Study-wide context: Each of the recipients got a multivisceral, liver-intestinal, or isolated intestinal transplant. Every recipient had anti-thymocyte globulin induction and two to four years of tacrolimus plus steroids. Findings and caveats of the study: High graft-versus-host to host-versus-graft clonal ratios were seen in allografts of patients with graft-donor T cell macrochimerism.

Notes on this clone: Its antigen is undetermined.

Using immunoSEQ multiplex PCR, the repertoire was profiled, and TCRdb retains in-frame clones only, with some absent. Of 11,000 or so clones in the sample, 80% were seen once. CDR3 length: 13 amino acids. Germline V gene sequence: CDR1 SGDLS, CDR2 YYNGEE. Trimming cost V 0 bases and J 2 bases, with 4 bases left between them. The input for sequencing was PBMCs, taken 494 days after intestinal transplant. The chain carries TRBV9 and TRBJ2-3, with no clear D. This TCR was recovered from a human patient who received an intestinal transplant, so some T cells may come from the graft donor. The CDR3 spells CASSVGITDTQYF. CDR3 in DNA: TGTGCCAGCAGCGTAGGGATCACAGATACGCAGTATTTT.